The clone carrying this T cell receptor (beta chain) showed up many times. Its antigen is undetermined. This record comes from a study of T cells in Graves' hyperthyroidism and ophthalmopathy. Study-level points and caveats: Most thyroid clonotypes expanded above 0.001 appeared in blood too.

This CDR3 has 13 amino acids. In germline, CDR1 is SGHDT, CDR2 YYEEEE. V gave up 4 bases and J gave up 8 bases, with 15 bases separating them. Amplification of TCR beta CDR3 regions used RNA as the template. Initially, a first-round RT-PCR of the TCR CDR3 employed the HTBI primer set. Each CDR3 protein is one row after TCRdb ran MiXCR on the multiplex PCR reads. The table includes hundreds of thousands of distinct CDR3 sequences, approximately 40% detected once. Sequencing input: blood. The receptor's source is a young man with Graves' hyperthyroidism. The rearrangement joins TRBV5-6 to TRBJ1-2; the D gene is possibly TRBD1 (5 bases). The CDR3, as DNA: TGTGCCAGCAGCCTTGACAGCCCGGGAGGCTACACCTTC. Its translation is CASSLDSPGGYTF. Based on the CDR3 plus reference TRBV5-6 and TRBJ1-2, the full variable domain is DAGVTQSPTHLIKTRGQQVTLRCSPKSGHDTVSWYQQALGQGPQFIFQYYEEEERQRGNFPDRFSGHQFPNYSSELNVNALLLGDSALYLCASSLDSPGGYTFGSGTRLTVV.